This TCR beta chain was recorded in a study of glioma-infiltrating T cells. Study-level points and caveats: Tissue and blood shared very few CDR3 sequences. Above-expected tissue-blood divergence occurred in all gliomas, most in low-grade ones.

TCR alpha and beta CDR3 regions were amplified from RNA using iRepertoire nested multiplex PCR. For one-step reverse transcription and amplification, roughly 100-400 ng of tissue mRNA or PBMC total RNA was used. TCRdb re-analysed the multiplex PCR reads in MiXCR, keeping a single row per CDR3 protein. The table lists about 89,000 distinct CDR3 sequences, about a quarter of them singletons. About this clonotype: Its specificity is not known.

Material for sequencing was glioma tissue, nonneoplastic brain tissue, or PBMCs (not recorded which). This TCR came from a human donor with low-grade glioma or glioblastoma, undergoing nonglioma brain surgery, or in good health (not recorded which).

Written as DNA, the CDR3 is TGTGCCACAAGACTAGCGGGAGGAGGAGAGCAGTACTTC. Its protein is CATRLAGGGEQYF. The chain has TRBV19 and TRBJ2-7; 13 bases map to TRBD2. The CDR3 extends over 13 amino acids. V lost 10 bases to trimming and J lost 7 bases; unmatched junction nucleotides: 7. The germline V gene encodes CDR1 LNHDA and CDR2 SQIVND (reference sequence).